This paragraph covers one T cell receptor beta chain sequence. No antigen is known for it. These data come from a study of cytomegalovirus exposure and HLA in healthy donors. Study findings and constraints: Later work associated roughly 17,000 TCR beta sequences with HLA alleles at 0.05 false discovery rate.

Germline CDR1 reads SGDLS; CDR2 reads YYNGEE. The V and J ends lost 4 bases and 5 bases, in that order; junction bases with no gene match: 18. The CDR3 is made up of 18 amino acids. Primers included in the PCR were 60 Vbeta and 13 Jbeta primers. This table comes from immunoSEQ multiplex PCR, and its TCRdb copy is limited to in-frame clones, with some not included. The sample holds 150,000 or so clones. The TCR sequence derives from a woman in her sixties in good health and CMV-seronegative. The chain couples TRBV9 to TRBJ1-2; 9 bases are shared with TRBD1. Sequencing was performed on PBMCs. The CDR3 region is CASSLDRGKVLGGYGYTF. Here the CDR3 DNA reads TGTGCCAGCAGCTTAGACAGGGGGAAGGTCTTAGGTGGTTATGGCTACACCTTC.